The clone carrying this T cell receptor (beta chain) was seen more than once but under ten times. Its antigen is as yet unknown. TCRdb independently ran MiXCR on the reads; one entry per CDR3 protein. The sample includes roughly 300,000 distinct CDR3 sequences, over 7.5% seen only once; the top ten take 3.5% to 4.5%. These data originate in a study of T cell repertoires in cytomegalovirus infection. On the study more broadly: Indications came from public TCR beta signatures; they pointed to CMV infection and to a matching HLA type.

Germline V gene data show CDR1 as SGDLS and CDR2 as YYNGEE. The CDR3 contains 14 residues. V lost 0 bases and J 6 bases, leaving 10 bases between the germline ends. Overall study findings and caveats: HLA-C-restricted CMV clonotypes gave the most frequent clonotype in two of eight donors.

The sample was PBMCs. This chain joins TRBV9 and TRBJ1-5; D call uncertain. This sequence originates from a human donor in good health (CMV status not recorded). Some clones in this sample may be carry-over from other donors' samples. The DNA for the CDR3 is TGTGCCAGCAGCGTAGGGGTACGAGGTCAGCCCCAGCATTTT. It encodes CASSVGVRGQPQHF.